The sequence of this TCR beta chain was determined in a study of shared clonotypes between healthy human individuals. Per the authors' pipeline: From ImmunoSEQ came sequences covering only the junction and carrying no quality scores, so filtering differed. Generated by immunoSEQ multiplex PCR, the TCRdb table keeps only in-frame clones and is missing some. V, J and clone size are those of that table, while D and trimming were read from the DNA. The table shows fewer than 650,000 clones, with around 81% occurring only once. The CDR3 has 13 residues. V dropped 3 bases and J dropped 9 bases, with 12 bases sitting between them. Germline V gene data show CDR1 as GTSNPN and CDR2 as SVGIG (reference sequence).

The chain has TRBV30 and TRBJ1-6; weak D call: TRBD1 (5 bases). The TCR originated in a woman aged 35 to 49 in good health. Some clones in this sample may be carry-over from other donors' samples. The sample comprised PBMCs. CDR3: CAWRGGPSSPLHF. The CDR3 DNA is TGTGCCTGGAGGGGGGGACCATCTTCACCCCTCCACTTT.